This T cell receptor beta chain was recovered during a study of CD8+CD57+ T cells in acquired aplastic anemia. TCR beta VDJ and CDR3 profiling used genomic DNA as template. TCRdb used MiXCR to reprocess the reads, holding one entry per CDR3 protein. The profile shows under 200,000 distinct CDR3 sequences, about two thirds of them singletons. Those patients picked for sequencing had displayed CD8+CD57+ cell expansion on flow cytometry. In germline, CDR1 is SGHNT, CDR2 YENEEA. The CDR3 consists of 13 residues. Germline trimming cut 2 bases from V and 7 bases from J; bases unmatched to any gene: 3. Sequencing used sorted CD4+, CD8+, or CD8+CD57+ T cells (not recorded which) from PBMCs. This receptor was taken from a human donor with aplastic anemia. The chain employs TRBV11-3 and TRBJ2-5; TRBD2 aligns across 8 bases. The CDR3: CASSLTTSGTQYF. CDR3 coding DNA: TGTGCCAGCAGCTTAACCACTAGCGGGACCCAGTACTTC.